The 3 T cell receptor beta chains below all came from one sample that was sequenced in a study of technical replicates of blood from a few donors. Using immunoSEQ multiplex PCR, the repertoire was profiled, and TCRdb retains in-frame clones only, with some absent. The table lists 68,000 or so clones, roughly nine tenths of them singletons. The sample taken for sequencing was T cells isolated from PBMCs. These receptors came from a human donor in good health.

The chain links TRBV5-4 to TRBJ2-1; D not certain. This CDR3 comprises 11 residues. Deletions cut 5 bases from V and 5 bases from J, with 5 bases between. Germline values: CDR1 SGHNT, CDR2 YYREEE (reference sequence). This chain's CDR3 is CASRQHNEQFF. In DNA, the CDR3 is TGTGCCAGCAGACAACACAATGAGCAGTTCTTC.

The chain recombines TRBV5-1 with TRBJ1-3; TRBD1 matches 7 bases. Germline CDR1 SGHRS, CDR2 YFSETQ. V was pared by 2 bases and J by 4 bases, with 9 bases of the junction left unmatched. The CDR3 has 16 residues. The CDR3 DNA sequence: TGCGCCAGCAGCTTCGAAGGCCGGGACAGAGGAAACACCATATATTTT. Residues: CASSFEGRDRGNTIYF.

The chain has TRBV6-1 and TRBJ1-1; TRBD1 is a possible D gene (6 bases). V dropped 6 bases and J dropped 1 base, with 9 bases sitting between them. The CDR3 length is 13 residues. Germline-derived CDR1 and CDR2 are MNHNS and SASEGT. In DNA form, the CDR3 reads TGTGCCAGCAGGCTGACAGGGAACACTGAAGCTTTCTTT. It translates to CASRLTGNTEAFF.